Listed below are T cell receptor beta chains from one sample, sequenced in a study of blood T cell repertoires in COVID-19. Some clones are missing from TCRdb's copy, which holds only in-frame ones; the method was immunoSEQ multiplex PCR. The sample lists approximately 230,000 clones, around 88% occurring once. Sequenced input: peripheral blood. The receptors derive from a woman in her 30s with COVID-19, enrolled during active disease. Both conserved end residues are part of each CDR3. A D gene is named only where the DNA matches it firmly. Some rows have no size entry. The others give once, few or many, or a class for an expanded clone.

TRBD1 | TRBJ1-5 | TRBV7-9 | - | CASQGQGRDQPQHF | TGTGCCAGCCAAGGACAGGGGAGGGATCAGCCCCAGCATTTT
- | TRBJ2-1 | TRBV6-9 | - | CASSTAGSSYNEQFF | TGTGCCAGCAGCACGGCCGGGAGCTCCTACAATGAGCAGTTCTTC
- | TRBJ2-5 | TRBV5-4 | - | CASSFGRTAQETQYF | TGTGCCAGCAGCTTTGGAAGGACAGCCCAAGAGACCCAGTACTTC
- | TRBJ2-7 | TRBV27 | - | CASSLFEGVGYEQYF | TGTGCCAGCAGTTTATTCGAGGGGGTGGGCTACGAGCAGTACTTC
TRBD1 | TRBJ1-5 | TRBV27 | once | CASSQGTGDSQPQHF | TGTGCCAGCAGTCAAGGGACAGGGGACAGTCAGCCCCAGCATTTT
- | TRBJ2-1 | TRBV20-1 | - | CSAVTNNEQFF | TGCAGTGCTGTTACTAACAATGAGCAGTTCTTC
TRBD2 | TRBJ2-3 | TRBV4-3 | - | CASSQAASGGRDTQYF | TGCGCCAGCAGCCAAGCGGCCAGCGGGGGCCGGGATACGCAGTATTTT
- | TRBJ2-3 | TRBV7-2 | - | CASRLSGTTDTQYF | TGTGCCAGCAGATTATCGGGTACCACAGATACGCAGTATTTT
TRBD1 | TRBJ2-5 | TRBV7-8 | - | CASSTGTGGWGETQYF | TGTGCCAGCAGCACCGGGACAGGGGGCTGGGGAGAGACCCAGTACTTC
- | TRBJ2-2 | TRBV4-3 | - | CASSMTAGIRTGELFF | TGCGCCAGCAGTATGACTGCGGGAATTAGGACCGGGGAGCTGTTTTTT
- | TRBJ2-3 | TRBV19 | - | CASSNPLDSLGTDTQYF | TGTGCCAGTAGTAACCCCCTCGACAGTCTGGGCACAGATACGCAGTATTTT
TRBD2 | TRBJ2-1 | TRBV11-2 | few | CASSPTSGSSEQFF | TGTGCCAGCAGCCCGACTAGCGGGAGTAGTGAGCAGTTCTTC
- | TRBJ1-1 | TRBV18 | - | CASSPSTDMNTEAFF | TGTGCCAGCTCACCGTCGACAGACATGAACACTGAAGCTTTCTTT
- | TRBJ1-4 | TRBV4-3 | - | CASSQDIQAGEKLFF | TGCGCCAGCAGCCAAGATATTCAGGCGGGTGAAAAACTGTTTTTT
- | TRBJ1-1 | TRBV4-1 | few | CASSFDRLNTEAFF | TGCGCCAGCAGCTTCGACAGGCTGAACACTGAAGCTTTCTTT
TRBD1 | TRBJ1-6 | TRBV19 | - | CASRRVSGQGVYSPLHF | TGTGCCAGTAGAAGAGTCTCGGGACAGGGTGTGTATTCACCCCTCCACTTT
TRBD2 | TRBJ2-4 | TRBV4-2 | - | CASSQLIAGAQNIQYF | TGTGCCAGCAGCCAGTTGATAGCGGGGGCTCAGAACATTCAGTACTTC
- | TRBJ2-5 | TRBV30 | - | CAWTSPVRNRAQYF | TGTGCCTGGACCTCACCCGTACGTAACAGGGCCCAGTACTTC
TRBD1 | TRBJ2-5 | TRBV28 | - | CASSLWGVGQGPQETQYF | TGTGCCAGCAGTTTATGGGGTGTGGGACAGGGGCCGCAAGAGACCCAGTACTTC
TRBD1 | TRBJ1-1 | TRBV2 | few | CASRGGGTGKRTEAFF | TGTGCCAGCAGGGGCGGCGGGACAGGGAAACGCACTGAAGCTTTCTTT
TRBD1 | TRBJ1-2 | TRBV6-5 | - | CASGGGQDTNYGYTF | TGTGCCAGCGGAGGGGGACAGGACACTAACTATGGCTACACCTTC
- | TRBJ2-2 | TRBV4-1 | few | CASSQARGNTGELFF | TGCGCCAGCAGCCAAGCCAGGGGTAACACCGGGGAGCTGTTTTTT
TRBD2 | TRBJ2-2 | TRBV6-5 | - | CASSYSTSGGAGELFF | TGTGCCAGCAGTTACTCGACTAGCGGGGGGGCCGGGGAGCTGTTTTTT
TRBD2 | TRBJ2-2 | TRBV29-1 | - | CSVEEGGAGGRELFF | TGCAGCGTTGAAGAAGGGGGAGCGGGGGGAAGGGAGCTGTTTTTT
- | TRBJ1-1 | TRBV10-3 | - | CAIRGLQNTEAFF | TGTGCCATCAGGGGACTACAGAACACTGAAGCTTTCTTT
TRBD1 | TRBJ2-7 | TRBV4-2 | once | CASSQDRDRTYEQYF | TGTGCCAGCAGCCAAGATCGGGACAGAACCTACGAGCAGTACTTC
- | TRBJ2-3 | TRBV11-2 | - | CASSLFPSITDTQYF | TGTGCCAGCAGCTTATTCCCTAGTATCACAGATACGCAGTATTTT
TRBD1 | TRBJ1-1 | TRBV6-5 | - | CASTLGTAASEAFF | TGTGCCAGCACCCTAGGGACAGCAGCATCTGAAGCTTTCTTT
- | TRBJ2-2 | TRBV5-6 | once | CASSLYSFTGELFF | TGTGCCAGCAGCTTGTACAGCTTCACCGGGGAGCTGTTTTTT
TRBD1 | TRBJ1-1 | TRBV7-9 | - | CASSLGGQGGTEAFF | TGTGCCAGCAGCTTAGGGGGACAGGGCGGTACTGAAGCTTTCTTT
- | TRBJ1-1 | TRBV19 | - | CASRRPGTEAFF | TGTGCCAGTAGACGCCCGGGTACTGAAGCTTTCTTT